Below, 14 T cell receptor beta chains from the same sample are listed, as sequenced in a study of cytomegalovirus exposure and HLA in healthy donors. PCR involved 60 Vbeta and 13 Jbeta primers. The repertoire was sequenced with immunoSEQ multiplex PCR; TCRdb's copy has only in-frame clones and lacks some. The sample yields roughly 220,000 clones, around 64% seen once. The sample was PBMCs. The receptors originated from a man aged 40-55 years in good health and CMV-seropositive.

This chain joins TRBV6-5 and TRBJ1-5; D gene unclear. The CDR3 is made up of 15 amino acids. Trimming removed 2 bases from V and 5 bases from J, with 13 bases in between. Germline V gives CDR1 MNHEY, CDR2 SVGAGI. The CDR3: CASSYGEVIHQPQHF. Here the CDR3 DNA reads TGTGCCAGCAGTTACGGGGAGGTGATTCATCAGCCCCAGCATTTT.

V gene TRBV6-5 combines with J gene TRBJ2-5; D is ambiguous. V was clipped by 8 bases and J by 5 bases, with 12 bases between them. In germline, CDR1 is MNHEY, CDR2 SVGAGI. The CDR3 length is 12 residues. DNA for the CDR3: TGTGCCAGCGGTCCCACAACGGAGACCCAGTACTTC. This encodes CASGPTTETQYF.

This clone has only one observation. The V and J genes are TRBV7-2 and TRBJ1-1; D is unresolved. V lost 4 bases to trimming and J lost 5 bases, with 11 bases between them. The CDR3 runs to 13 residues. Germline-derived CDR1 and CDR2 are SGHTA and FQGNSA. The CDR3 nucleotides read TGTGCCAGCAGCTCGCAGGAGGGAACTGAAGCTTTCTTT. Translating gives CASSSQEGTEAFF.

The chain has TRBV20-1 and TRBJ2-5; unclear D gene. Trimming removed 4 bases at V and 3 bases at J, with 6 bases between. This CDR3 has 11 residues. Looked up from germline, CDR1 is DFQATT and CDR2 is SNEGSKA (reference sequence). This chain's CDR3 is CSATPEETQYF. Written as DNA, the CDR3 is TGCAGTGCTACCCCCGAAGAGACCCAGTACTTC.

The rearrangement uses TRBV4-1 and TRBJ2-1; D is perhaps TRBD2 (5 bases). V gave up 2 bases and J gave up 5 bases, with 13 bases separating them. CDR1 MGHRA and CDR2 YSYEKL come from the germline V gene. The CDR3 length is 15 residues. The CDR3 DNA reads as TGCGCCAGCAGCCAACGGGCACTAGAGGACAATGAGCAGTTCTTC. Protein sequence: CASSQRALEDNEQFF.

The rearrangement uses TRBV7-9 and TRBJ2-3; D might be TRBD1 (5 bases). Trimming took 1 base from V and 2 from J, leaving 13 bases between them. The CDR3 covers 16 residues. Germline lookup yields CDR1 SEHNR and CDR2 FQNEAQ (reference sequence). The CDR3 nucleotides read TGTGCCAGCAGCTTAGGTGCACAGGCGGTCACAGATACGCAGTATTTT. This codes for CASSLGAQAVTDTQYF. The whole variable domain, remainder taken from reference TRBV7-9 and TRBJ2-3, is DTGVSQNPRHKITKRGQNVTFRCDPISEHNRLYWYRQTLGQGPEFLTYFQNEAQLEKSRLLSDRFSAERPKGSFSTLEIQRTEQGDSAMYLCASSLGAQAVTDTQYFGPGTRLTVL.

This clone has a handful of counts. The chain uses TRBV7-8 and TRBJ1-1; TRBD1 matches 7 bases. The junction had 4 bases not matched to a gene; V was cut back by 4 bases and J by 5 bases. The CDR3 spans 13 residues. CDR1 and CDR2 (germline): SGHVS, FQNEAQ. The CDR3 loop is CASSSDRETEAFF. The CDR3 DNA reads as TGTGCCAGCAGCTCCGACAGGGAAACTGAAGCTTTCTTT.

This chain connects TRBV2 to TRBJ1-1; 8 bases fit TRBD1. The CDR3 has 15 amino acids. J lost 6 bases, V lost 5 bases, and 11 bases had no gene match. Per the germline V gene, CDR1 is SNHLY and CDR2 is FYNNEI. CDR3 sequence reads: CASSRRGQAFSEAFF. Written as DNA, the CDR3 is TGTGCCAGCAGTAGAAGGGGACAGGCCTTTTCTGAAGCTTTCTTT.

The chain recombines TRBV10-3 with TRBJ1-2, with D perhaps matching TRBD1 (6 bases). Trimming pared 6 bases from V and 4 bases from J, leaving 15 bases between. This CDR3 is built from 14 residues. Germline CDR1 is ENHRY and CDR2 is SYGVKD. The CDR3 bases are TGTGCCATCAGACCTGAGGGGGACCCCTATGGCTACACCTTC. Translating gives CAIRPEGDPYGYTF.

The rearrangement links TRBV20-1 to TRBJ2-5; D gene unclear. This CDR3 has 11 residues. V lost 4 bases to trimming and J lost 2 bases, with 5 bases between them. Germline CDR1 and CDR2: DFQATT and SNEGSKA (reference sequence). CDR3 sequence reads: CSAILQETQYF. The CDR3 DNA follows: TGCAGTGCTATACTTCAAGAGACCCAGTACTTC.

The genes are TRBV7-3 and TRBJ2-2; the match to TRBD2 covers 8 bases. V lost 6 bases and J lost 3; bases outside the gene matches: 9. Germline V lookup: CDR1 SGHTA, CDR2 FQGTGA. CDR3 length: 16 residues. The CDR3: CASSLEGTSYTGELFF. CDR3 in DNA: TGTGCCAGCAGTTTAGAGGGGACTAGTTACACCGGGGAGCTGTTTTTT.

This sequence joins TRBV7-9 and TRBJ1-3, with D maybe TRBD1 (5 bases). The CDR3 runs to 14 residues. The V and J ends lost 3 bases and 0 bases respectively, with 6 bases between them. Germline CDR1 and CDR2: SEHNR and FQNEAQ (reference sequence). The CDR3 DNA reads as TGTGCCAGCAGCTTGACAGCCTCTGGAAACACCATATATTTT. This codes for CASSLTASGNTIYF.

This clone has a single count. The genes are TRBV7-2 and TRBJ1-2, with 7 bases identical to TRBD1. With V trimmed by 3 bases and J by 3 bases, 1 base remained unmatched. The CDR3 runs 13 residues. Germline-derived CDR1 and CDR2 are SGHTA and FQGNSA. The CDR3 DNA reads TGTGCCAGCAGCTTCGGGACAGACTATGGCTACACCTTC. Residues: CASSFGTDYGYTF.

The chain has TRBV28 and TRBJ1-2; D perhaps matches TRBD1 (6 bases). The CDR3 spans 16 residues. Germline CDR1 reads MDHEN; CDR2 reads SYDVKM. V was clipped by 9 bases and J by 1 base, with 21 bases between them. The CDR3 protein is CASGPTGGGGNYGYTF. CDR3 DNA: TGTGCCAGTGGACCCACCGGGGGCGGGGGTAACTATGGCTACACCTTC.